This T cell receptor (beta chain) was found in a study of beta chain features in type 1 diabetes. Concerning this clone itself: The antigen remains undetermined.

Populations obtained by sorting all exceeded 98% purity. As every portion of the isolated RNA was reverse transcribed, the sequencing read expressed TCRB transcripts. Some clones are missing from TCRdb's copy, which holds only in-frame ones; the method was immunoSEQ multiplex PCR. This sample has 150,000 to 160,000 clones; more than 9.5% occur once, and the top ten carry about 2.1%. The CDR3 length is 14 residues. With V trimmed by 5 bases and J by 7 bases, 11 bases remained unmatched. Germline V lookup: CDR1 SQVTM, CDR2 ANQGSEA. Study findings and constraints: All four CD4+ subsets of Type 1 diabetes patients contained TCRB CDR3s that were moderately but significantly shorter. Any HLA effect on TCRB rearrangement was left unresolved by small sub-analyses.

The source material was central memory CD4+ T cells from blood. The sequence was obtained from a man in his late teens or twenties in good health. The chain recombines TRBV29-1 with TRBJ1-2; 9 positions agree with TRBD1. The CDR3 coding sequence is TGCAGCGTTTCCCTGGGACAGGGTGTGAGTGGCTACACCTTC. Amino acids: CSVSLGQGVSGYTF.